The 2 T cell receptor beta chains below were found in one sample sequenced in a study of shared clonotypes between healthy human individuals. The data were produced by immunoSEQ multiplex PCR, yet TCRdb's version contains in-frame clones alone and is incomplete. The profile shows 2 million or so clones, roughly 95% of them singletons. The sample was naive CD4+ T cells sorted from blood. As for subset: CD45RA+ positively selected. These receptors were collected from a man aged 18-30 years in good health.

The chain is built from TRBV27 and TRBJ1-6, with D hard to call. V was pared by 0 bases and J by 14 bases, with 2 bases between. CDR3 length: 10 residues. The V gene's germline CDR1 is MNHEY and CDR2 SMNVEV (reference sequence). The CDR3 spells CASSLSTLHF. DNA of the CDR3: TGTGCCAGCAGTTTATCGACCCTCCACTTT.

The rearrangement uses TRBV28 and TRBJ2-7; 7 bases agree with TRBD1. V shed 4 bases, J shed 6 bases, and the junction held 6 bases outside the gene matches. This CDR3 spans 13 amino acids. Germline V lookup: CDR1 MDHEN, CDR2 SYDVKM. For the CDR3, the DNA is TGTGCCAGCAGTTCACGACAGGGCGGCGAGCAGTACTTC. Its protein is CASSSRQGGEQYF.